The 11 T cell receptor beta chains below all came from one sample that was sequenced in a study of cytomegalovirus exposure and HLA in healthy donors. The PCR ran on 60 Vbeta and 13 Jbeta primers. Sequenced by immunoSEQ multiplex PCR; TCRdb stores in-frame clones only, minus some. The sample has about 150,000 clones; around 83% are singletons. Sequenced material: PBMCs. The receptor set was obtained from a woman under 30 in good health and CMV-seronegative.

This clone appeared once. CDR3 in DNA: TGTGCCAGCAGCTTATTTAGCGGGGGGGCGGGGGATACGCAGTATTTT. Translated: CASSLFSGGAGDTQYF. The chain is built from TRBV7-2 and TRBJ2-3, with 11 bases matching TRBD2. Trimming took 2 bases from V and 6 from J; bases not matched to a gene: 7. CDR3 length: 16 residues. CDR1 and CDR2 from the germline V gene are SGHTA and FQGNSA.

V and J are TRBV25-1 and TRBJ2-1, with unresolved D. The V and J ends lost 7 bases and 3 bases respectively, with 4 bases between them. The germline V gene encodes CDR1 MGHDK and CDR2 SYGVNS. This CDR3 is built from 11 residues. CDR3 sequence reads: CASTLYNEQFF. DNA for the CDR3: TGTGCCAGCACACTCTACAATGAGCAGTTCTTC.

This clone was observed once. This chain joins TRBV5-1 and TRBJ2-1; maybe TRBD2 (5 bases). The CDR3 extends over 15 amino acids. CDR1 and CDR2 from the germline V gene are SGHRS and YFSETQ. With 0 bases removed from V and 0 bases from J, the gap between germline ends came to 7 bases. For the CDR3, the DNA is TGCGCCAGCAGCTTGGGCGCGGGCTCCTACAATGAGCAGTTCTTC. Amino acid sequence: CASSLGAGSYNEQFF. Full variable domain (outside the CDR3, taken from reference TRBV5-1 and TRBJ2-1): KAGVTQTPRYLIKTRGQQVTLSCSPISGHRSVSWYQQTPGQGLQFLFEYFSETQRNKGNFPGRFSGRQFSNSRSEMNVSTLELGDSALYLCASSLGAGSYNEQFFGPGTRLTVL.

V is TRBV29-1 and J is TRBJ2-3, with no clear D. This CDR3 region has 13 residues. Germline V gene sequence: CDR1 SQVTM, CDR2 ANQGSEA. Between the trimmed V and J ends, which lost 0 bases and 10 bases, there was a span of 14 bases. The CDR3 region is CSVEDSESHPQYF. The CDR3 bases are TGCAGCGTTGAAGATTCTGAGAGTCACCCGCAGTATTTT.

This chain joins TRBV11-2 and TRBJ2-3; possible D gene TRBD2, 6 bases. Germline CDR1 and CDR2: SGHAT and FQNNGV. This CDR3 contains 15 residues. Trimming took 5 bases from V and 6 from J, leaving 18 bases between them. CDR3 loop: CASSPLGGVIDTQYF. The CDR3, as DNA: TGTGCCAGCAGCCCTTTGGGGGGAGTCATTGATACGCAGTATTTT.

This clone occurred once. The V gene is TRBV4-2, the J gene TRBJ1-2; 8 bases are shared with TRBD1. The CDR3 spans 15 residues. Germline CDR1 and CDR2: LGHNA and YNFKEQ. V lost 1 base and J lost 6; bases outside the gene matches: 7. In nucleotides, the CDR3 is TGTGCCAGCAGCCAAGTCGGCAGGGGGCAGGATGGCTACACCTTC. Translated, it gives CASSQVGRGQDGYTF.

The CDR3 nucleotides read TGTGCCAGCAGCTCCGGACTAGCATACGACGAGCAGTACTTC. Protein: CASSSGLAYDEQYF. The genes are TRBV5-6 and TRBJ2-7, with 8 bases lining up with TRBD2. The CDR3 covers 14 residues. V shed 3 bases, J shed 5 bases, and the junction held 7 bases outside the gene matches. CDR1 is SGHDT and CDR2 is YYEEEE in the germline V gene. Supplemented by reference TRBV5-6 and TRBJ2-7, the full variable domain reads DAGVTQSPTHLIKTRGQQVTLRCSPKSGHDTVSWYQQALGQGPQFIFQYYEEEERQRGNFPDRFSGHQFPNYSSELNVNALLLGDSALYLCASSSGLAYDEQYFGPGTRLTVT.

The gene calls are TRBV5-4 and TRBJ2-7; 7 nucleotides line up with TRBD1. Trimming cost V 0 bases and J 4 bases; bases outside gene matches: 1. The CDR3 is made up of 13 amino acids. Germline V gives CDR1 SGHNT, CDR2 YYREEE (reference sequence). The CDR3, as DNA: TGTGCCAGCAGCTTGGCGGGACAGTACGAGCAGTACTTC. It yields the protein CASSLAGQYEQYF.

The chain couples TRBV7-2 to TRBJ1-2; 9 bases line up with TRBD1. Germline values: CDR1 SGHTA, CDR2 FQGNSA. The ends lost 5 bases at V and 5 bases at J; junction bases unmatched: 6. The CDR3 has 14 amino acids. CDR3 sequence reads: CASSQDRGGYGYTF. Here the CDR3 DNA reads TGTGCCAGCAGCCAGGACAGGGGCGGTTATGGCTACACCTTC.

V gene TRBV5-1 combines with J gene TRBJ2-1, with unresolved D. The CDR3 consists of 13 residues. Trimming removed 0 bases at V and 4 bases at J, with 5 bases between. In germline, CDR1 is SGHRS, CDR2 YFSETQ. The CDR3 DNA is TGCGCCAGCAGCTTGGGTACTTACAATGAGCAGTTCTTC. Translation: CASSLGTYNEQFF.

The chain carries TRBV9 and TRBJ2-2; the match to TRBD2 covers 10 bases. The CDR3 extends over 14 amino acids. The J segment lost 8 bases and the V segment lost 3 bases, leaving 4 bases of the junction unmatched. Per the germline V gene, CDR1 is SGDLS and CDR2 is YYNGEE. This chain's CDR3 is CASSETSGSGELFF. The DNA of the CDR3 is TGTGCCAGCAGCGAGACTAGCGGGTCTGGGGAGCTGTTTTTT. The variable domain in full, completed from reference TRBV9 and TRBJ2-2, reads DSGVTQTPKHLITATGQRVTLRCSPRSGDLSVYWYQQSLDQGLQFLIQYYNGEERAKGNILERFSAQQFPDLHSELNLSSLELGDSALYFCASSETSGSGELFFGEGSRLTVL.